These T cell receptor beta chains were read from a single sample in a study of blood T cell repertoires in COVID-19. The protocol was immunoSEQ multiplex PCR, while the TCRdb copy is restricted to in-frame clones and leaves out a portion. The sample includes 250,000 or so clones, 80% to 95% of them seen just once. The sample comprised PBMCs or T cells enriched from blood (not recorded which). These receptors all stem from a man between 40 and 49 years old who had been exposed to COVID-19. The CDR3 runs from the conserved cysteine through the conserved F or W. Each record gives: V gene, clone size, D gene, J gene, CDR3 length, CDR3 DNA, CDR3 protein. D genes are given only for firm matches. Clone size is given for some rows only: seen once, a few or many times, or a class if the clone is expanded.

TRBV6-2/TRBV6-3	-	TRBD2	TRBJ2-1	14	TGTGCCAGCAGTTACGCTAGCGGGAAGAATGAGCAGTTCTTC	CASSYASGKNEQFF
TRBV10-2	-	TRBD1	TRBJ1-2	12	TGCGCCAGCAGTCAGGGGGCGGATGGCTACACCTTC	CASSQGADGYTF
TRBV9	-	-	TRBJ2-3	14	TGTGCCAGCACCCTAGACGGCCTAACTAATACGCAGTATTTT	CASTLDGLTNTQYF
TRBV4-3	-	TRBD1	TRBJ2-3	15	TGCGCCAGCAGCCAAGAGACAGGGATCACAGATACGCAGTATTTT	CASSQETGITDTQYF
TRBV28	-	-	TRBJ1-2	13	TGTGCCAGCAGAATAGGGTGGGCAGGGAATCTCACCTTC	CASRIGWAGNLTF
TRBV11-2	-	TRBD1	TRBJ2-2	16	TGTGCCAGCAGCTCAACACCCGGGACAGGAGACGGGGAGCTGTTTTTT	CASSSTPGTGDGELFF
TRBV6-5	-	-	TRBJ2-1	12	TGTGCCCCCTGGGCCCCCCACAATGAGCAGTTCTTC	CAPWAPHNEQFF
TRBV19	-	TRBD1	TRBJ1-1	13	TGTGCCAGTAAGGGACAGGGGAATACTGAAGCTTTCTTT	CASKGQGNTEAFF
TRBV27	-	-	TRBJ1-1	15	TGTGCCAGCAGTGCGAGATCGTGGAGGAACACTGAAGCTTTCTTT	CASSARSWRNTEAFF
TRBV5-1	-	-	TRBJ2-7	16	TGCGCCAGCAGCCTTTCTACCGGGACACTAAACTACGAGCAGTACTTC	CASSLSTGTLNYEQYF
TRBV27	-	-	TRBJ2-2	13	TGTGCCAGCAGTTTGATAGCGACCGGGGAGCTGTTTTTT	CASSLIATGELFF
TRBV11-3	-	-	TRBJ2-7	15	TGTGCCAGCAGCTTAGCATCAGGGGAGGGGTACGAGCAGTACTTC	CASSLASGEGYEQYF
TRBV18	once	-	TRBJ1-3	16	TGTGCCAGCTCACCGGCCCAGACGACATCTGGAAACACCATATATTTT	CASSPAQTTSGNTIYF
TRBV19	-	-	TRBJ1-4	15	TGTGCCAGTAGTATTTCGTCCCTAGCTAATGAAAAACTGTTTTTT	CASSISSLANEKLFF
TRBV24-1	-	-	TRBJ2-1	16	TGTGCCACCAGTGATTTGCTAGCAGAGTCCTACAATGAGCAGTTCTTC	CATSDLLAESYNEQFF
TRBV2	-	TRBD2	TRBJ2-1	14	TGTGCCACCGGAAGGGAGGGCGCCTACAATGAGCAGTTCTTC	CATGREGAYNEQFF
TRBV30	-	TRBD2	TRBJ2-7	14	TGTGCCTGGAGTGTATCGAGCGGGGGCTACGAGCAGTACTTC	CAWSVSSGGYEQYF
TRBV3-1/TRBV3-2	once	TRBD2	TRBJ2-7	16	TGTGCCAGCAGCCCCGGACTAGCGGGAGTCTCCTACGAGCAGTACTTC	CASSPGLAGVSYEQYF
TRBV30	-	-	TRBJ1-5	14	TGTGCCTGCCAGACAACCCATAGCAATCAGCCCCAGCATTTT	CACQTTHSNQPQHF
TRBV18	-	TRBD1	TRBJ2-4	14	TGTGCCAGCTCACGGGACAGGGGATTAAACATTCAGTACTTC	CASSRDRGLNIQYF
TRBV7-9	many	TRBD1	TRBJ1-1	17	TGTGCCAGCAGCCACAAGGGGGCTCGGGACATGAACACTGAAGCTTTCTTT	CASSHKGARDMNTEAFF
TRBV6-1	-	-	TRBJ1-1	15	TGTGCCAGCAGTGAAGAGCGGGCGATGAACACTGAAGCTTTCTTT	CASSEERAMNTEAFF
TRBV18	-	-	TRBJ1-2	13	TGTGCCAGCTCAATGGAACAGAACTATGGCTACACCTTC	CASSMEQNYGYTF
TRBV6-6	-	TRBD2	TRBJ2-2	17	TGTGCCAGCAGCCGACTAGCGCACGACGCGAACACCGGGGAGCTGTTTTTT	CASSRLAHDANTGELFF
TRBV11-2	-	-	TRBJ1-2	14	TGTGCCAGCAGCGCATGGAGGTCGAACTATGGCTACACCTTC	CASSAWRSNYGYTF
TRBV9	few	TRBD1	TRBJ1-4	14	TGTGCCAGCAGCACTGGACAGGGAGGGGAAAAACTGTTTTTT	CASSTGQGGEKLFF
TRBV27	-	TRBD2	TRBJ2-1	14	TGTGCCAGCAGGGGACTAGCGGGAGACAATGAGCAGTTCTTC	CASRGLAGDNEQFF
TRBV2	-	TRBD1	TRBJ1-1	14	TGTGCCAGCATAGGAACAGGGGGCTACACTGAAGCTTTCTTT	CASIGTGGYTEAFF
TRBV9	-	TRBD1	TRBJ2-5	15	TGTGCCAGCCAACGACAGGGGGAAATTCAAGAGACCCAGTACTTC	CASQRQGEIQETQYF
TRBV4-2	-	TRBD2	TRBJ2-7	16	TGTGCCAGCAGCCAAGATCGCGGGAGTCTTTGGGTCGAGCAGTACTTC	CASSQDRGSLWVEQYF
TRBV5-1	-	-	TRBJ1-5	14	TGCGCCAGCAGCTTGGTGGCCGCCGGGCAGCCCCAGCATTTT	CASSLVAAGQPQHF
TRBV7-6	once	-	TRBJ1-1	16	TGTGCCAGCAGCTTAGTTTCTTGGGGAGGTGGTGCTGAAGCTTTCTTT	CASSLVSWGGGAEAFF
TRBV10-3	-	-	TRBJ1-1	14	TGTGCCATCAGTGAGGGGCCTCAGAACACTGAAGCTTTCTTT	CAISEGPQNTEAFF
TRBV19	-	TRBD1	TRBJ2-1	15	TGTGCCAGTAGTACCGGGACAGAAGATTACAATGAGCAGTTCTTC	CASSTGTEDYNEQFF
TRBV7-9	-	TRBD2	TRBJ2-7	17	TGTGCCAGCAGCTTAGGAGGGGGACTAGCGGGGTTCTACGAGCAGTACTTC	CASSLGGGLAGFYEQYF
TRBV19	-	TRBD1	TRBJ1-1	16	TGTGCCAGTAACCCGACAGGGCCACCGTTGGCCACTGAAGCTTTCTTT	CASNPTGPPLATEAFF
TRBV5-5	-	-	TRBJ1-1	14	TGTGCCAGCAGCTTGATTCAGGGGATCACTGAAGCTTTCTTT	CASSLIQGITEAFF
TRBV7-9	-	TRBD1	TRBJ1-1	16	TGTGCCAGCAGCTTCACCCCCGGGACAGGGGGCTTAAAAGCTTTCTTT	CASSFTPGTGGLKAFF
TRBV11-3	-	-	TRBJ1-1	14	TGTGCCAGCAGCACTTTAAATCCGAACACTGAAGCTTTCTTT	CASSTLNPNTEAFF
TRBV27	-	-	TRBJ2-1	13	TGTGCCAGCAGGGGCATCTCCTACAATGAGCAGTTCTTC	CASRGISYNEQFF
TRBV7-3	-	-	TRBJ1-1	14	TGTGCCAGCAGCTTAGGGCAGGCGAACACTGAAGCTTTCTTT	CASSLGQANTEAFF
TRBV27	-	-	TRBJ2-7	12	TGTGCCAGCCTTCTCAGCTCCTACGAGCAGTACTTC	CASLLSSYEQYF
TRBV28	-	-	TRBJ2-7	14	TGTGCCAGCAACCCCCGGGGGGCATCCTACGAGCAGTACTTC	CASNPRGASYEQYF
TRBV11-2	-	-	TRBJ2-2	16	TGTGCCAGCAGCCTAGCAAAGGCTAGCCCCACCGGGGAGCTGTTTTTT	CASSLAKASPTGELFF
TRBV24-1	-	-	TRBJ2-5	15	TGTGCCACCAGTGACTCACGGTCCCTCCAAGAGACCCAGTACTTC	CATSDSRSLQETQYF
TRBV6-5	-	-	TRBJ2-2	14	TGTGCCAGTAGACAGACATCGAGCACCGGGGAGCTGTTTTTT	CASRQTSSTGELFF
TRBV27	-	TRBD1	TRBJ2-2	15	TGTGCCAGCAGTTTGACAGGGGGCATCACCGGGGAGCTGTTTTTT	CASSLTGGITGELFF
TRBV28	-	-	TRBJ1-1	15	TGTGCCAGCAGTATACAGGGAAGGGACGCCACTGAAGCTTTCTTT	CASSIQGRDATEAFF
TRBV6-4	once	-	TRBJ2-7	15	TGTGCCAGCAGTTACTTGGGCAGGGGCTCCTACGAGCAGTACTTC	CASSYLGRGSYEQYF
TRBV6-5	-	TRBD2	TRBJ2-7	13	TGTGCCACCAACCGGGACTACCATTACGAGCAGTACTTC	CATNRDYHYEQYF
TRBV6-5	-	-	TRBJ1-1	14	TGTGCCAGCAGTTCCGCAGGGGAAAACACTGAAGCTTTCTTT	CASSSAGENTEAFF
TRBV30	-	-	TRBJ2-4	16	TGTGCCTGGAGTTCTATACCTCTAATAGCCAAAAACATTCAGTACTTC	CAWSSIPLIAKNIQYF
TRBV28	-	TRBD2	TRBJ2-2	15	TGTGCCAGCAGCCCCGGACTAGCGGGAACCGGGGAGCTGTTTTTT	CASSPGLAGTGELFF